These T cell receptor beta chains were read from a single sample in a study of blood T cell repertoires in COVID-19. The data were produced by immunoSEQ multiplex PCR, yet TCRdb's version contains in-frame clones alone and is incomplete. This table has 110,000 or so clones, approximately 90% appearing once. Input material: peripheral blood. The source of these receptors is a woman between 65 and 79 years old who had recovered from COVID-19. Both conserved end residues are part of each CDR3. Each record gives: J gene, D gene, clone size, CDR3 length, V gene, CDR3 DNA, CDR3 protein. A D gene is named only where the DNA matches it firmly. Size is stated for part of the rows, as once, few or many counts, or as a class when the clone is expanded.

>TRBJ2-3|TRBD2|-|16|TRBV7-3
TGTGCCAGCAGCCCCCAATCTAGCGGGGCCACAGATACGCAGTATTTT
CASSPQSSGATDTQYF
>TRBJ2-1|-|-|15|TRBV28
TGTGCCAGCAGTTCCCCAACGGGTTCCTACAATGAGCAGTTCTTC
CASSSPTGSYNEQFF
>TRBJ2-5|-|-|14|TRBV28
TGTGCCAGCAGCCTGGCGCCAGGGCAAGAGACCCAGTACTTC
CASSLAPGQETQYF
>TRBJ2-2|-|-|13|TRBV5-8
TGTGCCAGCAGCCCACAGGGATACGGGGAGCTGTTTTTT
CASSPQGYGELFF
>TRBJ2-5|-|-|14|TRBV27
TGTGCCAGCACCTCCCCAGCGGAAGGGGAGACCCAGTACTTC
CASTSPAEGETQYF
>TRBJ2-7|TRBD1|-|16|TRBV28
TGTGCCAGCAGAAACCTTCCGGGACAGGGGCCCTACGAGCAGTACTTC
CASRNLPGQGPYEQYF
>TRBJ2-1|TRBD2|-|12|TRBV10-3
TGTGCCATCAGGGGGAGGGAAAATGAGCAGTTCTTC
CAIRGRENEQFF
>TRBJ1-1|-|once|12|TRBV7-2
TGTGCCAGCAGCTTGAGGAAGTGGGAAGCTTTCTTT
CASSLRKWEAFF
>TRBJ1-2|TRBD1|-|15|TRBV6-1
TGTGCCAGCAGTGAGCTCGGGACAGCTTCCTATGGCTACACCTTC
CASSELGTASYGYTF
>TRBJ2-5|TRBD1|-|15|TRBV29-1
TGCAGCGTTGCATATCCCGGGACAGGGAAGGAGACCCAGTACTTC
CSVAYPGTGKETQYF
>TRBJ1-5|TRBD1|-|15|TRBV24-1
TGTGCCACCAGTGATCCAAACAGGGGAGAGGAGCCCCAGCATTTT
CATSDPNRGEEPQHF
>TRBJ1-4|-|-|15|TRBV30
TGTGCCTGGGAAGACAGGACAGAGTCAGATGAAAAACTGTTTTTT
CAWEDRTESDEKLFF
>TRBJ2-7|-|-|16|TRBV27
TGTGCCAGCAGTTTAAATCCTAGCGTTCTCTCCTACGAGCAGTACTTC
CASSLNPSVLSYEQYF
>TRBJ2-7|TRBD2|-|15|TRBV28
TGTGCCAGCAGTTCGCCCCCAAGCGGGAGGGCCGTGCAGTACTTC
CASSSPPSGRAVQYF
>TRBJ2-2|TRBD2|-|16|TRBV7-2
TGTGCCAGCAGCTCTTTTCTAGCGGCGAACACCGGGGAGCTGTTTTTT
CASSSFLAANTGELFF
>TRBJ2-2|-|few|15|TRBV7-2
TGTGCCAGCAGCCCCCAGGGCATCCTCACCGGGGAGCTGTTTTTT
CASSPQGILTGELFF
>TRBJ2-7|TRBD2|-|17|TRBV9
TGTGCCAGCAGCGTTGGACTAGCGGGAGAAAATTTAGACGGGCAGTACTTC
CASSVGLAGENLDGQYF
>TRBJ2-4|-|-|13|TRBV3-1/TRBV3-2
TGTGCCAGCAGCCAATTAACAGCAAACATTCAGTACTTC
CASSQLTANIQYF
>TRBJ1-3|TRBD1|-|14|TRBV5-1
TGCGCCAGCAGCACAACAGGGGGCGCGGACACCATATATTTT
CASSTTGGADTIYF
>TRBJ2-5|TRBD1|-|15|TRBV6-2/TRBV6-3
TGTGCCAGCAGTTACTATGGACAGGGGCTAGAGACCCAGTACTTC
CASSYYGQGLETQYF
>TRBJ1-5|-|few|12|TRBV19
TGTGCCAGTAGTTCCCCTGGCCAGCCCCAGCATTTT
CASSSPGQPQHF
>TRBJ2-7|TRBD2|once|16|TRBV3-1/TRBV3-2
TGTGCCAGCAGCCCCCGGACTAGCGGGAGGTGGTACGAGCAGTACTTC
CASSPRTSGRWYEQYF
>TRBJ2-4|TRBD2|-|18|TRBV7-2
TGTGCCAGCAGCTCTCCGGGACTAGCGGCCCTAGCCAAAAACATTCAGTACTTC
CASSSPGLAALAKNIQYF
>TRBJ2-7|TRBD2|-|17|TRBV4-1
TGCGCCAGCAGCCGGGGACTAGCGGGGGGGATTACCTACGAGCAGTACTTC
CASSRGLAGGITYEQYF
>TRBJ2-7|-|-|14|TRBV27
TGTGCCAGCAGCCGACAGCTATTTGCCTACGAGCAGTACTTC
CASSRQLFAYEQYF
>TRBJ2-1|-|once|13|TRBV30
TGTGCCTGGAGCCGGGGGGCCGACAATGAGCAGTTCTTC
CAWSRGADNEQFF
>TRBJ1-3|-|-|18|TRBV9
TGTGCCAGCAGCGTAGGGGCTGGGGCGGGGGGTCCCGGAAACACCATATATTTT
CASSVGAGAGGPGNTIYF
>TRBJ1-6|-|-|14|TRBV3-1/TRBV3-2
TGTGCCAGCAGCCAGGGGAGCTTGAATTCACCCCTCCACTTT
CASSQGSLNSPLHF
>TRBJ2-7|-|-|12|TRBV3-1/TRBV3-2
TGTGCCAGCAGCCAACAAGGGGACGAGCAGTACTTC
CASSQQGDEQYF
>TRBJ1-1|TRBD1|-|15|TRBV28
TGTGCCATCCTCGTGATGTCAGGGGGTGCGACTGAAGCTTTCTTT
CAILVMSGGATEAFF
>TRBJ2-7|-|-|13|TRBV3-1/TRBV3-2
TGTGCCAGCAGCCAAGGGCAGTCCTACGAGCAGTACTTC
CASSQGQSYEQYF
>TRBJ2-2|TRBD1|-|16|TRBV6-2/TRBV6-3
TGTGCCAGCAGTTACCAGGGGGCTCGCTACACCGGGGAGCTGTTTTTT
CASSYQGARYTGELFF
>TRBJ1-6|-|-|17|TRBV11-2
TGTGCCAGCAGCTTGAGGGGGTCTAGCTCCTATAATTCACCCCTCCACTTT
CASSLRGSSSYNSPLHF
>TRBJ2-1|-|-|16|TRBV7-9
TGTGCCAGCAGCTTAGCTTCAAGCGGATACTACAATGAGCAGTTCTTC
CASSLASSGYYNEQFF
>TRBJ2-3|-|-|13|TRBV29-1
TGCAGCGTTGAAGCCAGGTACACAGATACGCAGTATTTT
CSVEARYTDTQYF
>TRBJ1-5|-|-|12|TRBV15
TGTGCCACCAGCAGAGCGGGAGCGCCCCAGCATTTT
CATSRAGAPQHF
>TRBJ2-2|TRBD2|-|17|TRBV18
TGTGCCAGCTCACTCCTTTCGGGACTAGCTCTTTCCGGGGAGCTGTTTTTT
CASSLLSGLALSGELFF
>TRBJ2-3|TRBD2|-|15|TRBV6-2/TRBV6-3
TGTGCCAGCAGTTTTAGCGGGGGCCTCACAGATACGCAGTATTTT
CASSFSGGLTDTQYF